These 6 T cell receptor beta chains were sequenced from one sample in a study of identical twins. One entry per CDR3 protein results from TCRdb running MiXCR on the 5' RACE reads. Of hundreds of thousands of distinct CDR3 sequences in the sample, around 6.1% were seen once. Sequences were obtained from naive T cells sorted from blood. Receptor source: a man younger than 35 in good health.

In its sample, this clonotype was seen many times. The chain couples TRBV20-1 to TRBJ1-5, with no clear D. V lost 2 bases and J 3 bases, leaving 5 bases between the germline ends. Germline V lookup: CDR1 DFQATT, CDR2 SNEGSKA (reference sequence). The CDR3 spans 12 residues. DNA for the CDR3: TGCAGTGCTAGACGGGTCAATCAGCCCCAGCATTTT. Translating gives CSARRVNQPQHF.

This clonotype was found a few times. The rearrangement uses TRBV5-1 and TRBJ2-3, with 11 bases fitting TRBD2. With V trimmed by 2 bases and J by 5 bases, 7 bases remained unmatched. This CDR3 is built from 16 residues. Germline V gene sequence: CDR1 SGHRS, CDR2 YFSETQ. CDR3 in amino acids: CASSLVAGGPGDTQYF. In DNA form, the CDR3 reads TGCGCCAGCAGCTTAGTAGCGGGAGGGCCGGGAGATACGCAGTATTTT.

This clonotype was picked up many times. The V and J genes are TRBV4-3 and TRBJ2-1; D possibly matches TRBD1 or TRBD2 (5 bases each). Germline CDR1 and CDR2: LGHNA and YSLEER. Trimming cost V 0 bases and J 10 bases, with 19 bases left between them. The CDR3 loop spans 16 amino acids. CDR3 amino acids: CASSQDHGSRWGEQFF. CDR3 nucleotides: TGCGCCAGCAGCCAAGATCATGGCTCCAGGTGGGGGGAGCAGTTCTTC.

The sample holds a few counts of this clonotype. The chain links TRBV15 to TRBJ1-2; D perhaps matches TRBD1 (5 bases). The CDR3 spans 13 residues. Between the trimmed V and J ends, which lost 1 base and 3 bases, there was a span of 6 bases. CDR1 is LNHNV, CDR2 YYDKDF, per germline (reference sequence). CDR3 loop: CATSRGGDYGYTF. The DNA for the CDR3 is TGTGCCACCAGCAGAGGAGGGGACTATGGCTACACCTTC.

This clonotype was seen ten or more times. CDR3 sequence: CASSSGQPSSTDTQYF. CDR3 sequence (DNA): TGCGCCAGCAGCTCCGGACAACCGTCTAGCACAGATACGCAGTATTTT. The chain recombines TRBV5-1 with TRBJ2-3; possible D gene TRBD1, 5 bases. The germline V gene encodes CDR1 SGHRS and CDR2 YFSETQ. V lost 3 bases, J lost 0 bases, and 14 bases lay in between. This CDR3 has 16 residues. Together with reference TRBV5-1 and TRBJ2-3, the CDR3 gives the full variable domain: KAGVTQTPRYLIKTRGQQVTLSCSPISGHRSVSWYQQTPGQGLQFLFEYFSETQRNKGNFPGRFSGRQFSNSRSEMNVSTLELGDSALYLCASSSGQPSSTDTQYFGPGTRLTVL.

This clonotype was observed a few times. V is TRBV27 and J is TRBJ2-3, with 13 positions matching TRBD2. V dropped 6 bases and J dropped 2; count of bases not matched to a gene: 11. The CDR3 extends over 18 amino acids. Germline CDR1 reads MNHEY; CDR2 reads SMNVEV (reference sequence). CDR3 nucleotide sequence: TGTGCCAGCAGCAAGGGACTAGCGGGACTGCATCTCACAGATACGCAGTATTTT. Translating it yields CASSKGLAGLHLTDTQYF.